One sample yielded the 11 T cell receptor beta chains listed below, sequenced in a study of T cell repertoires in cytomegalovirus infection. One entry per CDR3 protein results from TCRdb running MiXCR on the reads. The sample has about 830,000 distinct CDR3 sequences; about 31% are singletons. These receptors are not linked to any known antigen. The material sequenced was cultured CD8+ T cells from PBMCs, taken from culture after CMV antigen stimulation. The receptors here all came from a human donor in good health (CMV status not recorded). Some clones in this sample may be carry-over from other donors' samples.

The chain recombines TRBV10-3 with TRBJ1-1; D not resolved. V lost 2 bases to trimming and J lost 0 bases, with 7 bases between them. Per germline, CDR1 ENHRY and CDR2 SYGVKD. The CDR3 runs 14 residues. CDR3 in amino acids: CAISERVMNTEAFF. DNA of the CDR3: TGTGCCATCAGTGAGCGGGTAATGAACACTGAAGCTTTCTTT.

The DNA of the CDR3 is TGCAGCGGCTTTGACGGGCAGCTGAACACTGAAGCTTTCTTT. Its protein product is CSGFDGQLNTEAFF. The chain has TRBV29-1 and TRBJ1-1; D gene ambiguous. The germline gives CDR1 SQVTM, CDR2 ANQGSEA. The CDR3 loop spans 14 amino acids. Deletions cut 7 bases from V and 0 bases from J, with 15 bases between.

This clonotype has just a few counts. The CDR3 sequence is CASSLGTSGGQSSYEQYF. The CDR3 DNA follows: TGTGCCAGCAGTTTAGGTACTAGCGGGGGGCAGAGCTCCTACGAGCAGTACTTC. The genes are TRBV27 and TRBJ2-7, with 12 nucleotides matching TRBD2. This CDR3 contains 18 residues. Germline V gene data show CDR1 as MNHEY and CDR2 as SMNVEV (reference sequence). Trimming removed 2 bases from V and 0 bases from J; junction bases left unmatched: 8.

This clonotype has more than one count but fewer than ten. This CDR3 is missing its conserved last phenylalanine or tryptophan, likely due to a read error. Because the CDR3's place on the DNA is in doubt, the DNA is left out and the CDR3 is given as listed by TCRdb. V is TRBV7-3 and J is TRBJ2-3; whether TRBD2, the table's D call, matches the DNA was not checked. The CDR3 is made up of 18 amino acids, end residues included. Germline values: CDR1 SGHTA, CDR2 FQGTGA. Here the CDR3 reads CASSSALLASGDFTDTQY.

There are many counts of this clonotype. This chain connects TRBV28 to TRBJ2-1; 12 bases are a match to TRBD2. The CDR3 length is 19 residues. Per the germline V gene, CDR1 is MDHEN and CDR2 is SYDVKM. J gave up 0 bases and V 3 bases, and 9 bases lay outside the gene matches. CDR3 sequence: CASSFPTSGGVSSYNEQFF. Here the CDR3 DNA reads TGTGCCAGCAGTTTCCCGACTAGCGGGGGTGTTAGCTCCTACAATGAGCAGTTCTTC. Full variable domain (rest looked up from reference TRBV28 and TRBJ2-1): DVKVTQSSRYLVKRTGEKVFLECVQDMDHENMFWYRQDPGLGLRLIYFSYDVKMKEKGDIPEGYSVSREKKERFSLILESASTNQTSMYLCASSFPTSGGVSSYNEQFFGPGTRLTVL.

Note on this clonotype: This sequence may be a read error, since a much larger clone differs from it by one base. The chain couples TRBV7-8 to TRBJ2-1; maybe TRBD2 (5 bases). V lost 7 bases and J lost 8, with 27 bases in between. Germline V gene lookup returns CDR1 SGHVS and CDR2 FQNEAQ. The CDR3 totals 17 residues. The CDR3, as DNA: TGTGCCAGCAACAGCCCGATGTGGGCCGGGATTACCGATGAGCAGTTCTTC. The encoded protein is CASNSPMWAGITDEQFF. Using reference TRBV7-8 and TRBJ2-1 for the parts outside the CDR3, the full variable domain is GAGVSQSPRYKVAKRGQDVALRCDPISGHVSLFWYQQALGQGPEFLTYFQNEAQLDKSGLPSDRFFAERPEGSVSTLKIQRTQQEDSAVYLCASNSPMWAGITDEQFFGPGTRLTVL.

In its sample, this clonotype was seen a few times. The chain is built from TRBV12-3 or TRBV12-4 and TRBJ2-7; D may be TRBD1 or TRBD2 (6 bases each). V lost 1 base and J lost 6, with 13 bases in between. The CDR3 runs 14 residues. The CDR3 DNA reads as TGTGCCAGCAGTTTAGAACCGGGGGCGCGCGAGCAGTACGTC. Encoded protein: CASSLEPGAREQYV.

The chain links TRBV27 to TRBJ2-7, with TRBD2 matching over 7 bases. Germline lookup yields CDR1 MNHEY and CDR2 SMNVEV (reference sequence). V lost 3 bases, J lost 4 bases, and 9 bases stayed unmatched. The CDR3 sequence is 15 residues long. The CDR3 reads CASSFGRGSTYEQYF. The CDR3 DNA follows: TGTGCCAGCAGTTTTGGGCGGGGGTCAACTTACGAGCAGTACTTC.

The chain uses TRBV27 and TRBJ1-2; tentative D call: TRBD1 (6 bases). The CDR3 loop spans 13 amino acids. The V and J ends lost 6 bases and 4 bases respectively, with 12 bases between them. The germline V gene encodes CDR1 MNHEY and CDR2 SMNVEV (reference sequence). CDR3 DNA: TGTGCCAGCAGGGGTCCAGGGGTCTATGGCTACACCTTC. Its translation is CASRGPGVYGYTF.

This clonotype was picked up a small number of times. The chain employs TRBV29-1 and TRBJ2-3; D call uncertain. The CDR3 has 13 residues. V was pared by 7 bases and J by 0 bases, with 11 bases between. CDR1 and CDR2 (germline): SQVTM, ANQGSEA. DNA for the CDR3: TGCAGCGCTACCTACACTAGCACAGATACGCAGTATTTT. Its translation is CSATYTSTDTQYF.

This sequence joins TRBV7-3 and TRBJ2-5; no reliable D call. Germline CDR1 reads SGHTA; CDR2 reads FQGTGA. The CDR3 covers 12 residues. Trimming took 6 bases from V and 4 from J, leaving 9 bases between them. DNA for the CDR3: TGTGCCAGCAGAACCGATCGAGAGACCCAGTACTTC. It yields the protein CASRTDRETQYF.